The 31 T cell receptor beta chains below all came from one sample that was sequenced in a study of response to subunit inactivated influenza vaccine. TCRdb redid the calling of the RT-PCR reads with MiXCR, one entry per CDR3 protein. This sample yields hundreds of thousands of distinct CDR3 sequences, of which around 20% are seen a single time; approximately 11% belongs to the top ten. The specimen was PBMCs from blood, collected roughly 5 days after vaccination. The receptors derive from a middle-aged man who received an inactivated influenza vaccine.

This clonotype occurred a few times. The chain joins TRBV4-2 to TRBJ1-5, with 10 bases matching TRBD1. V lost 4 bases, J lost 1 base, and 7 bases stayed unmatched. Germline CDR1 is LGHNA and CDR2 is YNFKEQ. This CDR3 is 17 amino acids long. CDR3 bases: TGTGCCAGCAGCCGGGGACAGGGGTCGTTAAGCAATCAGCCCCAGCATTTT. Translating gives CASSRGQGSLSNQPQHF.

J is TRBJ1-1 and V is TRBV20-1; TRBD1 matches at 7 bases. Germline trimming cut 2 bases from V and 6 bases from J; bases unmatched to any gene: 6. The CDR3 is 13 amino acids. Germline CDR1 reads DFQATT; CDR2 reads SNEGSKA (reference sequence). CDR3: CSARTQTGSEAFF. In DNA, the CDR3 is TGCAGTGCTAGAACCCAGACAGGGTCTGAAGCTTTCTTT.

This clonotype has a handful of counts. The chain uses TRBV5-8 and TRBJ2-1; 16 bases are a match to TRBD2. The V segment lost 1 base and the J segment 4 bases; nucleotides outside the gene matches: 2. This CDR3 contains 17 residues. In germline, CDR1 is SGHTS, CDR2 YDEGEE. CDR3 coding DNA: TGTGCCAGCAGCTTGTTGGGACTAGCGGGGGGGTACAATGAGCAGTTCTTC. This gives the protein CASSLLGLAGGYNEQFF.

The V and J genes are TRBV4-3 and TRBJ1-4; D call uncertain. V lost 0 bases, J lost 2 bases, and 1 base lay in between. Looked up from germline, CDR1 is LGHNA and CDR2 is YSLEER. The CDR3 sequence is 13 residues long. CDR3 region: CASSQDTNEKLFF. The CDR3 nucleotides read TGCGCCAGCAGCCAAGACACTAATGAAAAACTGTTTTTT.

The rearrangement joins TRBV5-1 to TRBJ2-7; a weak D match, TRBD1 (6 bases). The CDR3 is 15 residues long. The V end was cut by 5 bases, the J end by 1 base, with 16 bases between. CDR1 and CDR2 from the germline V gene are SGHRS and YFSETQ. CDR3 sequence: CASSRDGTLSYEQYF. CDR3 DNA sequence: TGCGCCAGCAGTCGTGACGGGACATTATCCTACGAGCAGTACTTC.

In this sample, this clonotype turned up a few times. The chain couples TRBV7-2 to TRBJ2-7; 9 positions agree with TRBD2. The CDR3 consists of 15 residues. V was pared by 1 base and J by 6 bases, with 7 bases of the junction left unmatched. Looked up from germline, CDR1 is SGHTA and CDR2 is FQGNSA. The DNA for the CDR3 is TGTGCCAGCAGCTTAGGTGGAGCGGGAGGAGGCGAGCAGTACTTC. Its translation: CASSLGGAGGGEQYF.

In DNA, the CDR3 is TGTGCCAGCAGCCCGGGAGCGGGGTTTTACGAGCAGTACTTC. Protein: CASSPGAGFYEQYF. The V call is TRBV7-2, the J call TRBJ2-7; 7 nucleotides agree with TRBD2. In germline, CDR1 is SGHTA, CDR2 FQGNSA. V shed 5 bases and J 4 bases; nucleotides not matched to a gene: 8. The CDR3 loop spans 14 amino acids.

This chain connects TRBV4-3 to TRBJ2-2; D uncertain. This CDR3 is 14 amino acids long. Germline V gene data show CDR1 as LGHNA and CDR2 as YSLEER. Trimming took 4 bases from V and 6 from J, leaving 12 bases between them. This chain's CDR3 is CASSPLLGAGELFF. CDR3 bases: TGCGCCAGCAGCCCCCTCTTGGGCGCCGGGGAGCTGTTTTTT.

Worth noting for this clonotype: Since a much larger clone is just one base distant, this may be a read error. The V gene is TRBV20-1, the J gene TRBJ2-7; D gene ambiguous. The CDR3 sequence is 13 residues long. Per germline, CDR1 DFQATT and CDR2 SNEGSKA (reference sequence). Written as DNA, the CDR3 is TGCAGTGCTGGAGATGACACCACCTACGAGCAGTACTTC. It is translated as CSAGDDTTYEQYF.

This clonotype was recorded many times. This chain uses TRBV7-2 with TRBJ2-1; D not resolved. Germline V lookup: CDR1 SGHTA, CDR2 FQGNSA. The CDR3 sequence is 14 residues long. V was clipped by 8 bases and J by 6 bases, with 17 bases between them. CDR3 in DNA: TGTGCCAGCCGTTTATCTGGACCCTCCAATGAGCAGTTCTTC. This gives the protein CASRLSGPSNEQFF.

This clonotype was detected only a few times. This sequence joins TRBV10-3 and TRBJ2-1; 7 bases align to TRBD2. J lost 2 bases, V lost 8 bases, and 9 bases had no gene match. Germline assignment: CDR1 ENHRY and CDR2 SYGVKD. The CDR3 has 15 residues. CDR3 region: CAIRGGGYPYNEQFF. CDR3 nucleotides: TGTGCCATCCGGGGCGGGGGATACCCCTACAATGAGCAGTTCTTC.

The V and J genes are TRBV6-5 and TRBJ2-3; 10 bases align to TRBD2. The CDR3 consists of 17 residues. Germline V lookup: CDR1 MNHEY, CDR2 SVGAGI. J gave up 6 bases and V 2 bases, and 11 bases lay outside the gene matches. CDR3 in amino acids: CASSYRAGGPPRDTQYF. The CDR3 DNA reads as TGTGCCAGCAGTTACCGAGCGGGAGGGCCGCCTCGGGATACGCAGTATTTT.

The gene calls are TRBV20-1 and TRBJ2-5; 12 positions agree with TRBD2. This CDR3 is 15 amino acids long. V shed 3 bases, J shed 4 bases, and the junction held 6 bases outside the gene matches. In germline, CDR1 is DFQATT, CDR2 SNEGSKA (reference sequence). In nucleotides, the CDR3 is TGCAGTGCTAGTCCCCTAGCGGGAGGGCGAGAGACCCAGTACTTC. Translated: CSASPLAGGRETQYF.

This clonotype was seen more than once but under ten times. V and J are TRBV5-1 and TRBJ2-5; the D gene is possibly TRBD2 (5 bases). The CDR3 covers 14 residues. In germline, CDR1 is SGHRS, CDR2 YFSETQ. Trimming took off 2 bases at V and 1 base at J, with 9 bases between the two ends. The DNA for the CDR3 is TGCGCCAGCAGCTTTAGCGTACCCCAAGAGACCCAGTACTTC. Protein sequence: CASSFSVPQETQYF. Filled out from reference TRBV5-1 and TRBJ2-5, the complete variable domain reads KAGVTQTPRYLIKTRGQQVTLSCSPISGHRSVSWYQQTPGQGLQFLFEYFSETQRNKGNFPGRFSGRQFSNSRSEMNVSTLELGDSALYLCASSFSVPQETQYFGPGTRLLVL.

This clonotype was found a few times. The chain couples TRBV29-1 to TRBJ2-7; TRBD2 agrees at 15 bases. CDR1 and CDR2 (germline): SQVTM, ANQGSEA. V lost 4 bases, J lost 2 bases, and 6 bases stayed unmatched. CDR3 length equals 16 residues. The CDR3: CSVVGLAGGLPYEQYF. In DNA form, the CDR3 reads TGCAGCGTTGTGGGACTAGCGGGAGGTCTCCCCTACGAGCAGTACTTC.

This clonotype occurred a few times. The chain links TRBV15 to TRBJ2-5; no reliable D call. Trimming took 0 bases from V and 14 from J, leaving 19 bases between them. CDR1 is LNHNV, CDR2 YYDKDF, per germline (reference sequence). The CDR3 has 14 residues. The CDR3 DNA sequence: TGTGCCACCAGCAGAGATCAGCTACGATCGCCCCTCTACTTC. As protein: CATSRDQLRSPLYF.

This clonotype turned up a few times. The chain couples TRBV6-6 to TRBJ1-1; the D is unclear. The CDR3 is 13 residues long. Germline CDR1 reads MNHNY; CDR2 reads SVGAGI (reference sequence). V gave up 4 bases and J gave up 1 base, with 7 bases separating them. The CDR3 is CASSSPPNTEAFF. CDR3 DNA: TGTGCCAGCAGTTCCCCTCCGAACACTGAAGCTTTCTTT.

At least ten counts were recorded for this clonotype. This chain joins TRBV15 and TRBJ2-7; TRBD1 aligns across 10 bases. From germline, CDR1 is LNHNV and CDR2 YYDKDF (reference sequence). V gave up 5 bases and J gave up 6 bases; unmatched junction bases: 10. This CDR3 is 15 amino acids long. The CDR3 here is CATSYGPGTGVEQYF. For the CDR3, the DNA is TGTGCCACCAGCTACGGTCCCGGGACAGGGGTCGAGCAGTACTTC.

The chain carries TRBV10-3 and TRBJ2-3, with D unresolved. The CDR3 extends over 13 amino acids. The germline gives CDR1 ENHRY, CDR2 SYGVKD. The germline V and J ends were trimmed by 10 bases and 3 bases, with 14 bases remaining between them. This CDR3 reads CATTETTTDTQYF. The CDR3 bases are TGTGCCACAACCGAGACCACTACAGATACGCAGTATTTT.

The rearrangement joins TRBV3-1 to TRBJ2-2; D is unclear. CDR3 length equals 14 residues. V was shortened by 3 bases and J by 3 bases, with 8 bases between the two germline ends. Germline CDR1 LGHDT, CDR2 YNNKEL (reference sequence). The CDR3 nucleotides are TGTGCCAGCAGCCATGGTCAGGACACCGGGGAGCTGTTTTTT. The encoded protein is CASSHGQDTGELFF. Combining the CDR3 with reference TRBV3-1 and TRBJ2-2 gives the whole variable domain DTAVSQTPKYLVTQMGNDKSIKCEQNLGHDTMYWYKQDSKKFLKIMFSYNNKELIINETVPNRFSPKSPDKAHLNLHINSLELGDSAVYFCASSHGQDTGELFFGEGSRLTVL.

J is TRBJ1-2 and V is TRBV30; D not certain. Germline V gene lookup returns CDR1 GTSNPN and CDR2 SVGIG (reference sequence). Trimming removed 4 bases from V and 2 bases from J, with 14 bases in between. This CDR3 has 14 residues. CDR3 residues: CAWTGSPSNYGYTF. The CDR3 DNA reads as TGTGCCTGGACCGGCAGTCCCTCCAACTATGGCTACACCTTC.

This chain links TRBV7-8 with TRBJ1-3; D perhaps matches TRBD1 (6 bases). The CDR3 spans 12 residues. V lost 5 bases, J lost 8 bases, and 10 bases lay in between. CDR1 is SGHVS, CDR2 FQNEAQ, per germline. The CDR3 coding sequence is TGTGCCAGCAGCGCGGACAGACACACCATATATTTT. Protein: CASSADRHTIYF.

This clonotype was seen only a few times. This chain connects TRBV9 to TRBJ2-3; no clear D. Germline V lookup: CDR1 SGDLS, CDR2 YYNGEE. Trimming cost V 4 bases and J 6 bases, with 12 bases left between them. The CDR3 extends over 13 amino acids. CDR3 nucleotide sequence: TGTGCCAGCAGCCCCTCCTCTGGGGATACGCAGTATTTT. It codes for CASSPSSGDTQYF.

The chain links TRBV10-3 to TRBJ2-7, with TRBD2 as a possible D gene (6 bases). The CDR3 has 16 amino acids. Trimming removed 0 bases from V and 5 bases from J, with 17 bases in between. Germline loops: CDR1 ENHRY, CDR2 SYGVKD. The CDR3 DNA sequence: TGTGCCATCAGTGAGTCTGCTGGGGGGAAGATCAACGAGCAGTACTTC. This translates into CAISESAGGKINEQYF.

This clonotype was recorded at least ten times. The chain recombines TRBV12-3 or TRBV12-4 with TRBJ2-7; TRBD2 aligns across 7 bases. Trimming took 3 bases from V and 4 from J; bases not matched to a gene: 9. The CDR3 has 15 amino acids. The CDR3 sequence: CASSLGGGRGYEQYF. CDR3 sequence (DNA): TGTGCCAGCAGTTTGGGTGGCGGGAGAGGGTACGAGCAGTACTTC.

CDR3 sequence: CASSLHGPNTEAFF. CDR3 DNA sequence: TGTGCCAGCAGTTTGCACGGACCGAACACTGAAGCTTTCTTT. The chain links TRBV12-3 or TRBV12-4 to TRBJ1-1, with D hard to call. This CDR3 comprises 14 residues. V was pared by 3 bases and J by 1 base, with 9 bases between.

The chain uses TRBV6-2 or TRBV6-3 and TRBJ2-1; tentative D call: TRBD2 (5 bases). The germline V gene encodes CDR1 MNHEY and CDR2 SVGEGT. The CDR3 runs to 14 residues. The ends were cut back, 7 bases at V and 6 bases at J, with 16 bases in the middle. The CDR3 loop reads CASISPSSGNEQFF. The CDR3 bases are TGTGCCAGCATCTCCCCTAGCTCGGGCAATGAGCAGTTCTTC.

The chain joins TRBV6-5 to TRBJ2-1; perhaps TRBD2 as D (6 bases). The CDR3 runs to 15 residues. With 0 bases removed from V and 6 bases from J, the gap between germline ends came to 12 bases. Germline CDR1 reads MNHEY; CDR2 reads SVGAGI. CDR3 coding DNA: TGTGCCAGCAGTTACTCGCGGGGTAGGGGCAATGAGCAGTTCTTC. Amino acid sequence: CASSYSRGRGNEQFF.

This clonotype has ten or more counts. The V call is TRBV29-1, the J call TRBJ1-3; D ambiguous. Per the germline V gene, CDR1 is SQVTM and CDR2 is ANQGSEA. CDR3 length equals 13 residues. Deletions cut 7 bases from V and 0 bases from J, with 10 bases between. This CDR3 reads CSGTAHSGNTIYF. The CDR3 DNA reads TGCAGCGGGACCGCTCACTCTGGAAACACCATATATTTT.

This clonotype has more than one count but fewer than ten. The chain has TRBV6-5 and TRBJ2-5; D possibly corresponds to TRBD2 (5 bases). The V gene lost 4 bases and the J gene lost 7 bases, with 16 bases spanning the gap. Germline CDR1 and CDR2: MNHEY and SVGAGI. This CDR3 has 14 amino acids. The CDR3 here is CASSSLTILGTQYF. The CDR3 DNA reads TGTGCCAGCAGTTCACTGACTATCCTGGGGACCCAGTACTTC.

The chain joins TRBV12-3 or TRBV12-4 to TRBJ2-4, with 10 nucleotides matching TRBD1. Losses at the gene ends were 6 bases for V and 3 bases for J; bases not matched to a gene: 5. The CDR3 extends over 15 amino acids. CDR3 sequence reads: CASSDGQGGKNIQYF. The CDR3 DNA reads TGTGCCAGCAGCGATGGACAGGGGGGCAAAAACATTCAGTACTTC.